The entry below describes one T cell receptor beta chain. During active infection, Seattle patients enrolled and were then monitored through disease. The data derive from a study of blood T cell repertoires in COVID-19. Whole-study context: Whether acute or convalescent, the COVID-19 samples came from the United States, Italy and Spain. PBMCs, B-cell-depleted T cells, or T cells provided the cDNA or gDNA that made up the material.

Libraries were prepared by immunoSEQ multiplex PCR; TCRdb keeps only in-frame clonotypes and omits some of them. Among 120,000 to 150,000 clones, approximately 85% were seen once, and the ten largest hold 8%. Sequenced sample: peripheral blood. This clonotype was obtained from a woman aged 60-70 years with COVID-19, enrolled during active disease.

This chain's CDR3 is CASRSTNTGELFF. Here the CDR3 DNA reads TGTGCCAGCAGGTCGACAAACACCGGGGAGCTGTTTTTT. This chain uses TRBV12-3 or TRBV12-4 with TRBJ2-2; no definite D call. V was clipped by 6 bases and J by 2 bases, with 7 bases between them. This CDR3 has 13 amino acids.